The clone carrying this TCR beta chain was picked up one time. How the authors handled the data: Estimation of nucleated cell counts relied on the amplification of reference gene primers. TCRdb keeps only in-frame clones here, not all; method: immunoSEQ multiplex PCR. The DNA gave D and trimming, while V, J and clone size come from that table. The data show 91,000 or so clones, around 84% seen once. There are 13 residues in the CDR3. The V and J ends lost 8 bases and 2 bases respectively, with 12 bases between them. The sample is drawn from a study of blood T cell repertoires in COVID-19. Across the whole study: Samples of COVID-19 (acute and convalescent) were obtained from the United States, Italy and Spain. In each case, the material was cDNA or gDNA derived from T cells, B-cell-depleted T cells, or PBMCs.

Sequencing was done on a sample of peripheral blood. The receptor was isolated from a woman between 55 and 75 years old in a cohort sampled during active or convalescent COVID-19. The chain combines TRBV12-3 or TRBV12-4 with TRBJ1-1; tentative D call: TRBD1 (6 bases). CDR3 DNA sequence: TGTGCCAGCGGTTACAGGGTTAACACTGAAGCTTTCTTT. Translating it yields CASGYRVNTEAFF.